These T cell receptor beta chains were read from a single sample in a study of CD8 T cells in Susac syndrome. MiXCR, applied by TCRdb to the immunoSEQ multiplex PCR reads, yields one record per CDR3 protein. The repertoire consists of about 140,000 distinct CDR3 sequences, with roughly 94% occurring once and the leading ten covering about 0.076%. Sequencing used CD4+ T cells from PBMCs. The receptors come from a human donor in good health. CDR3s include the opening cysteine and the closing phenylalanine or tryptophan. The D gene is left open where the match is weak. The listing skips clone size in some rows; elsewhere it reads once, few, many or a size class.

D gene	clone size	V gene	J gene	CDR3 DNA	CDR3 protein
TRBD1	.	TRBV30	TRBJ1-2	TGTGCCTGGAGTATCGGACAGGGACTGGGGGATGGCTACACCTTC	CAWSIGQGLGDGYTF
TRBD2	.	TRBV27	TRBJ2-3	TGTGCCAGCAGTCTACAGGGACTAGCGGGAGAGTCGGATACGCAGTATTTT	CASSLQGLAGESDTQYF
.	.	TRBV7-2	TRBJ2-1	TGTGCCAGCAGCCAGACTCCGTTTGAGCAGTTCTTC	CASSQTPFEQFF
.	once	TRBV18	TRBJ2-5	TGTGCCAGCTCACCAATCGTAGGAGAGACCCAGTACTTC	CASSPIVGETQYF
.	.	TRBV11-2	TRBJ2-6	TGTGCCAGCAGCCCAACAGTCTCTGGGGCCAACGTCCTGACTTTC	CASSPTVSGANVLTF
.	once	TRBV20-1	TRBJ1-1	TGCAGTGCTAGACCAACCGGAGTCACTGAAGCTTTCTTT	CSARPTGVTEAFF
.	.	TRBV19	TRBJ1-5	TGTGCCAGTACGGCCAGGGAGGTTGGTCAGCCCCAGCATTTT	CASTAREVGQPQHF
.	.	TRBV12-3/TRBV12-4	TRBJ1-2	TGTGCCAGCAGTGACAGCGGTGCCTATGGCTACACCTTC	CASSDSGAYGYTF
.	.	TRBV6-6	TRBJ1-2	TGTGCCAGCAGTACCACAGGGAGCTATGGCTACACCTTC	CASSTTGSYGYTF
.	once	TRBV3-1	TRBJ1-1	TGTGCCAGCAGCCAAGGAAAGTGGGGAGAGAACACTGAAGCTTTCTTT	CASSQGKWGENTEAFF
TRBD1	.	TRBV7-2	TRBJ1-2	TGTGCCAGCAGCTCGAGGGACAGACTAATCTATGGCTACACCTTC	CASSSRDRLIYGYTF
.	.	TRBV23-1	TRBJ2-7	TGCGCCAGCAGTCCGACAACAGGGAGCAGCTCCTACGAGCAGTACTTC	CASSPTTGSSSYEQYF
.	.	TRBV3-1	TRBJ2-7	TGTGCCAGCAGCCAAGGCGGCCAGGGTCACGAGCAGTACTTC	CASSQGGQGHEQYF
TRBD2	.	TRBV18	TRBJ2-7	TGTGCCAGCTCACCCGGGACTAGCTCCTACGAGCAGTACTTC	CASSPGTSSYEQYF
.	.	TRBV30	TRBJ1-2	TGTGCCTGGAGTGTAGGGCACTATGGCTACACCTTC	CAWSVGHYGYTF
.	.	TRBV24-1	TRBJ1-3	TGTGCCACGAGAACTCCAAGGGGGGTTATCAGGAGAAATTGTGGAAACACCATATATTTT	CATRTPRGVIRRNCGNTIYF
TRBD2	.	TRBV7-2	TRBJ2-1	TGTGCCAGCAGCTTAGCCCCGGGACTAGCAGGGTTTCTGGATGAGCAGTTCTTC	CASSLAPGLAGFLDEQFF
TRBD1	once	TRBV7-2	TRBJ1-1	TGTGCCAGCAGCTCGGACAGGGGGGGGATTGCTTTCTTT	CASSSDRGGIAFF
.	.	TRBV2	TRBJ2-3	TGTGCCAGCAGTGAAAGGCTAGCTGGCACAGATACGCAGTATTTT	CASSERLAGTDTQYF
TRBD2	.	TRBV9	TRBJ2-1	TGTGCCAGCGGGGAGGGGCACAATGAGCAGTTCTTC	CASGEGHNEQFF
TRBD1	once	TRBV30	TRBJ1-2	TGTGCCTGGAGTACTCCGGGACAGCTCTATGGCTACACCTTC	CAWSTPGQLYGYTF
.	once	TRBV12-3/TRBV12-4	TRBJ2-7	TGTGCCAGCAGTTTAGGAGGGCGCGAGCAGTACTTC	CASSLGGREQYF
TRBD1	.	TRBV6-4	TRBJ2-3	TGTGCCAGCAGTGACACAGGGGGCGCGACAGATACGCAGTATTTT	CASSDTGGATDTQYF
TRBD1	.	TRBV6-5	TRBJ2-3	TGTGCCAGCAGCCGTCCGGGACAGGGTACAGATACGCAGTATTTT	CASSRPGQGTDTQYF
TRBD2	.	TRBV7-9	TRBJ2-5	TGTGCCAGCAGCTTGGGTAGCGGGAGGGCCATGGAGACCCAGTACTTC	CASSLGSGRAMETQYF
.	.	TRBV2	TRBJ2-7	TGTGCCAGCAGTGAAGCCGAACTAGATCCCTACGAGCAGTACTTC	CASSEAELDPYEQYF
.	.	TRBV20-1	TRBJ1-1	TGCAGTGCTAGAGATAGGGCAGGTCCCAGGGCTTTCTTT	CSARDRAGPRAFF
.	.	TRBV3-1	TRBJ2-5	TGTGCCAGCAGCCAACTTCGCGGATCGACAGGATCCCAAGAGACCCAGTACTTC	CASSQLRGSTGSQETQYF
TRBD1	.	TRBV16	TRBJ1-5	TGTGCCAGCAGCCAATCGGGGACAGGGAGGATTGGTGGCAATCAGCCCCAGCATTTT	CASSQSGTGRIGGNQPQHF
.	.	TRBV10-3	TRBJ2-7	TGTGCCATCAGTGGGACTGCCTACGAGCAGTACTTC	CAISGTAYEQYF
.	.	TRBV30	TRBJ1-1	TGTGCCTGGAATGGGGATGACACTGAAGCTTTCTTT	CAWNGDDTEAFF
.	once	TRBV11-2	TRBJ2-2	TGTGCCAGCAGCTTCTCCCCCGCGGGCACCGGGGAGCTGTTTTTT	CASSFSPAGTGELFF
TRBD1	.	TRBV20-1	TRBJ2-1	TGCAGTGCTAGAGATCGGACAGGGTTAAATGAGCAGTTCTTC	CSARDRTGLNEQFF
.	.	TRBV29-1	TRBJ1-1	TGCAGCGGAATGGACACTGAAGCTTTCTTT	CSGMDTEAFF
.	few	TRBV20-1	TRBJ2-7	TGCAGTGCTAAAGGGACGGCCCCCTACGAGCAGTACTTC	CSAKGTAPYEQYF
.	.	TRBV4-1	TRBJ2-1	TGCGCCAGCAGCCAAGATAGGGACTCCACCTTTTGGAATGAGCAGTTCTTC	CASSQDRDSTFWNEQFF
.	.	TRBV30	TRBJ1-2	TGTGCCTGGAGTGTCGCAAGTGGCTACACCTTC	CAWSVASGYTF
.	.	TRBV20-1	TRBJ1-2	TGCAGTGCAGCTAGAGTTGGTACAGGGCTTGGCGGCTACACCTTC	CSAARVGTGLGGYTF
TRBD1	few	TRBV27	TRBJ1-2	TGTGCCAGCAGACCCGACAGGGCCCCCTATGGCTACACCTTC	CASRPDRAPYGYTF
.	.	TRBV9	TRBJ1-1	TGTGCCAGCAGCGTAGCTGGGGGGGGAGCTGAAGCTTTCTTT	CASSVAGGGAEAFF
.	few	TRBV12-3/TRBV12-4	TRBJ1-1	TGTGCCAGCAGTTTAGAAACAGGGAACACTGAAGCTTTCTTT	CASSLETGNTEAFF
.	.	TRBV20-1	TRBJ2-7	TGCAGTGCTAGATTTACAGGGAAGAGCTCCTACGAGCAGTACTTC	CSARFTGKSSYEQYF
.	.	TRBV20-1	TRBJ1-3	TGCAGTGCTACCGCTCGACAGTGGGGGAACACCATATATTTT	CSATARQWGNTIYF
.	.	TRBV24-1	TRBJ1-2	TGTGCCACCAGTGATATGGACTATGGCTACACCTTC	CATSDMDYGYTF
.	.	TRBV6-1	TRBJ2-6	TGTGCCAGCCGGTCGGGCAGGCTCGCTGGTGGGGCCAACGTCCTGACTTTC	CASRSGRLAGGANVLTF
.	.	TRBV12-3/TRBV12-4	TRBJ2-7	TGTGCCAGCAGCCTCTCGGACCGCCCCTCGGGGCAGTACTTC	CASSLSDRPSGQYF
.	.	TRBV20-1	TRBJ2-1	TGCAGTGCTAGAAGGGGTGGGAGGTTGTCCTACAATGAGCAGTTCTTC	CSARRGGRLSYNEQFF
.	.	TRBV28	TRBJ2-3	TGTGCCAGCAGTTTACCCCCCACAGATACGCAGTATTTT	CASSLPPTDTQYF
.	.	TRBV30	TRBJ1-1	TGTGCCTGGACCGGGGGCCCTAAAGCTTTCTTT	CAWTGGPKAFF
.	.	TRBV3-1	TRBJ1-3	TGTGCCAGCAGCCTCCTTAGAAACACCATATATTTT	CASSLLRNTIYF
TRBD2	.	TRBV7-9	TRBJ2-7	TGTGCCAGCAGCTTAGTTGTTGGTAGCGGGAGGTTAGGGGTCTACGAGCAGTACTTC	CASSLVVGSGRLGVYEQYF
TRBD2	.	TRBV5-1	TRBJ2-4	TGCGCCAGCAGCCCGGCCGGGCCCGGGGGGAACATTCAGTACTTC	CASSPAGPGGNIQYF
TRBD1	.	TRBV14	TRBJ2-1	TGTGCCAGCAGCGGTACCAGGGACAGGACAATCAATGAGCAGTTCTTC	CASSGTRDRTINEQFF
.	.	TRBV6-2/TRBV6-3	TRBJ2-1	TGTGCCAGCAGTTACTCCCGGGACAATGAGCAGTTCTTC	CASSYSRDNEQFF